These 29 T cell receptor beta chains share one sample of origin, sequenced in a study of blood T cell repertoires in COVID-19 (dated by TCRdb to 2018 to 2021). Library generation was performed with the immunoSEQ multiplex PCR assay. Drawn from immuneACCESS, this table holds only the in-frame rearrangements with V and J called that TCRdb kept. Clones are partly lost; checked studies trace under half to an unresolved V gene and leave the rest unexplained. The sample has around 250,000 clones on record, around 87% of them singletons. The leading ten clones occupy approximately 4% of the sample. What was sequenced was peripheral blood. These receptor sequences come from a man between 18 and 29 years old with active or convalescent COVID-19.

This clone appeared once. V is TRBV29-1 and J is TRBJ2-2; TRBD2 aligns across 7 bases. With V trimmed by 6 bases and J by 5 bases, 6 bases remained unmatched. Germline loops: CDR1 SQVTM, CDR2 ANQGSEA. CDR3 size: 13 residues. Here the CDR3 DNA reads TGCAGCGTGTCCGGGACTATAACCGGGGAGCTGTTTTTT. This gives the protein CSVSGTITGELFF.

J is TRBJ2-7 and V is TRBV11-3; D gene unclear. In germline, CDR1 is SGHNT, CDR2 YENEEA. This CDR3 is built from 13 residues. V was shortened by 5 bases and J by 2 bases, with 10 bases between the two germline ends. CDR3 loop: CASSRSETYEQYF. Written as DNA, the CDR3 is TGTGCCAGCAGCCGAAGCGAAACCTACGAGCAGTACTTC. The full variable domain, completed using reference TRBV11-3 and TRBJ2-7, is EAGVVQSPRYKIIEKKQPVAFWCNPISGHNTLYWYLQNLGQGPELLIRYENEEAVDDSQLPKDRFSAERLKGVDSTLKIQPAELGDSAVYLCASSRSETYEQYFGPGTRLTVT.

The gene calls are TRBV27 and TRBJ2-1, with a weak D call TRBD2 (7 bases). This CDR3 contains 16 residues. V was cut by 4 bases and J by 2 bases, with 15 bases left in between. Germline values: CDR1 MNHEY, CDR2 SMNVEV (reference sequence). As DNA, the CDR3 is TGTGCCAGCAGTTCCGGGGGGCCCTACCCCTACAATGAGCAGTTCTTC. It translates to CASSSGGPYPYNEQFF.

This clone appeared once. The chain is built from TRBV9 and TRBJ2-4, with 12 nucleotides matching TRBD1. The CDR3 is 17 amino acids. Looked up from germline, CDR1 is SGDLS and CDR2 is YYNGEE. The V gene end was trimmed by 0 bases and the J gene end by 3 bases; junction bases not matched to a gene: 4. Written as DNA, the CDR3 is TGTGCCAGCAGCGTAGAGGGACAGGGGGCTGGCAAAAACATTCAGTACTTC. Protein: CASSVEGQGAGKNIQYF.

The rearrangement joins TRBV4-1 to TRBJ1-5; weak D call: TRBD1 (6 bases). The CDR3 is 15 amino acids. With 3 bases removed from V and 0 bases from J, the gap between germline ends came to 9 bases. Germline assignment: CDR1 MGHRA and CDR2 YSYEKL. CDR3 loop: CASSQRGGSNQPQHF. The CDR3 DNA reads as TGCGCCAGCAGCCAGAGAGGGGGTAGCAATCAGCCCCAGCATTTT.

The chain recombines TRBV18 with TRBJ2-7; 8 bases fit TRBD2. This CDR3 region has 15 residues. Germline assignment: CDR1 KGHSH and CDR2 LQKENI. V lost 2 bases and J lost 0; bases outside the gene matches: 3. CDR3 loop: CASSPKSGSSYEQYF. CDR3 bases: TGTGCCAGCTCACCAAAGAGCGGGAGCTCCTACGAGCAGTACTTC.

The chain employs TRBV20-1 and TRBJ1-4, with a possible D match to TRBD1 (5 bases). Germline V lookup: CDR1 DFQATT, CDR2 SNEGSKA (reference sequence). CDR3 length: 14 residues. V was trimmed by 3 bases and J by 8 bases, leaving 16 bases between them. CDR3 residues: CSASLAGQGEKLFF. CDR3 nucleotide sequence: TGCAGTGCTAGTTTGGCAGGGCAGGGAGAAAAACTGTTTTTT.

The V call is TRBV19, the J call TRBJ2-3, with TRBD1 as a possible D gene (5 bases). In germline, CDR1 is LNHDA, CDR2 SQIVND (reference sequence). V gave up 7 bases and J gave up 3 bases, with 8 bases separating them. This CDR3 comprises 12 residues. The CDR3 spells CASNPGTDTQYF. CDR3 sequence (DNA): TGTGCCAGTAATCCAGGGACAGATACGCAGTATTTT.

The chain carries TRBV14 and TRBJ2-7; D unclear. The CDR3 runs 16 residues. Trimming removed 3 bases at V and 0 bases at J, with 15 bases between. The germline V gene has CDR1 SGHDN and CDR2 FVKESK. For the CDR3, the DNA is TGTGCCAGCAGCCAGGCTAAGACGGAGAGCTCCTACGAGCAGTACTTC. Translation: CASSQAKTESSYEQYF.

The genes are TRBV5-6 and TRBJ1-3; D uncertain. The CDR3 sequence is 15 residues long. CDR1 and CDR2 (germline): SGHDT, YYEEEE. The V end was cut by 4 bases, the J end by 3 bases, with 14 bases between. CDR3 loop: CASSDWAGFGNTIYF. CDR3 nucleotides: TGTGCCAGCAGCGATTGGGCAGGATTTGGAAACACCATATATTTT. The whole variable domain, remainder taken from reference TRBV5-6 and TRBJ1-3, is DAGVTQSPTHLIKTRGQQVTLRCSPKSGHDTVSWYQQALGQGPQFIFQYYEEEERQRGNFPDRFSGHQFPNYSSELNVNALLLGDSALYLCASSDWAGFGNTIYFGEGSWLTVV.

V gene TRBV10-3 combines with J gene TRBJ2-1; 12 bases agree with TRBD2. V was clipped by 11 bases and J by 10 bases; unmatched bases: 9. The germline V gene encodes CDR1 ENHRY and CDR2 SYGVKD. The CDR3 extends over 13 amino acids. The CDR3 region has the DNA TGTGCCCCACGGGGCACTAGCGGGAGGGAGCAGTTCTTC. This encodes CAPRGTSGREQFF.

The gene calls are TRBV9 and TRBJ2-1; D is perhaps TRBD2 (5 bases). Trimming pared 3 bases from V and 10 bases from J, leaving 11 bases between. This CDR3 is built from 12 residues. Germline values: CDR1 SGDLS, CDR2 YYNGEE. Written as DNA, the CDR3 is TGTGCCAGCAGCGACACTAGAGGCGAGCAGTTCTTC. It translates to CASSDTRGEQFF.

This clone was seen only a few times. J is TRBJ2-2 and V is TRBV19; TRBD2 aligns across 9 bases. This CDR3 has 17 residues. Germline V gene lookup returns CDR1 LNHDA and CDR2 SQIVND (reference sequence). Trimming cost V 5 bases and J 5 bases; bases outside gene matches: 12. CDR3 region: CASSSRGTSFKTGELFF. The CDR3 DNA is TGTGCCAGTAGTTCTAGGGGGACTAGCTTTAAAACCGGGGAGCTGTTTTTT.

This chain uses TRBV5-3 with TRBJ1-5; 9 nucleotides agree with TRBD1. TRBV5-3 is an open reading frame, and its role is uncertain. The CDR3 consists of 13 residues. The CDR3 is CAANGQGNQPQHF. CDR3 bases: TGTGCGGCTAACGGACAGGGGAATCAGCCCCAGCATTTT.

Comment on this clone: Here the CDR3 omits its conserved ending phenylalanine or tryptophan, so a read error is the likely source. The DNA is left out, because the CDR3 cannot be placed on it with certainty; the CDR3 is given as TCRdb lists it. The CDR3 reads CASSFSPPTATFS. The chain has TRBV7-2 and TRBJ1-2; the table names TRBD1, a call not compared with the DNA. Per the germline V gene, CDR1 is SGHTA and CDR2 is FQGNSA. The CDR3 contains 13 residues when both ends are counted.

The V call is TRBV7-2, the J call TRBJ2-3; tentative D call: TRBD2 (6 bases). Trimming removed 8 bases from V and 10 bases from J, with 22 bases in between. Germline-derived CDR1 and CDR2 are SGHTA and FQGNSA. The CDR3 runs to 14 residues. The CDR3 loop reads CASQVRRAVASQYF. In nucleotides, the CDR3 is TGTGCCAGCCAAGTAAGGAGGGCCGTCGCTTCGCAGTATTTT. Looking up the rest from reference TRBV7-2 and TRBJ2-3 gives the full variable domain: GAGVSQSPSNKVTEKGKDVELRCDPISGHTALYWYRQSLGQGLEFLIYFQGNSAPDKSGLPSDRFSAERTGGSVSTLTIQRTQQEDSAVYLCASQVRRAVASQYFGPGTRLTVL.

CDR3 nucleotides: TGTGCCAGCAGATCAGGCGGGGGGTTGTACGAGCAGTACTTC. Translated: CASRSGGGLYEQYF. The V gene is TRBV7-9, the J gene TRBJ2-7; 8 nucleotides agree with TRBD2. CDR1 is SEHNR and CDR2 is FQNEAQ in the germline V gene (reference sequence). This CDR3 comprises 14 residues. V dropped 6 bases and J dropped 4; count of bases not matched to a gene: 8.

V usage is TRBV10-2 and J usage is TRBJ2-5; 8 nucleotides align to TRBD2. Trimming at V came to 5 bases and at J to 5 bases, leaving 16 bases not matched to a gene. Germline CDR1 WSHSY, CDR2 SAAADI. The CDR3 is 17 residues long. CDR3 DNA: TGCGCCAGCAGTCCTAACCGCTTTAGCGGGGCGGTTGAGACCCAGTACTTC. Its protein is CASSPNRFSGAVETQYF.

This rearrangement joins TRBV5-1 to TRBJ1-1, with D perhaps TRBD1 (6 bases). Trimming stripped 5 bases from V and 8 bases from J, with 16 bases between. The CDR3 spans 13 residues. Germline V CDR1 and CDR2: SGHRS, YFSETQ. The CDR3 here is CASRGQGPPEAFF. The CDR3 coding sequence is TGCGCCAGCAGAGGCCAGGGGCCACCCGAAGCTTTCTTT.

The V call is TRBV11-3, the J call TRBJ2-5, with TRBD2 as a possible D gene (5 bases). Trimming took 5 bases from V and 7 from J, leaving 14 bases between them. CDR1 and CDR2 from the germline V gene are SGHNT and YENEEA. The CDR3 contains 13 residues. CDR3 DNA: TGTGCCAGCAGCCAAAATCCGGAGGCGACCCAGTACTTC. Its protein product is CASSQNPEATQYF.

The chain uses TRBV6-6 and TRBJ1-5, with TRBD1 matching 10 bases. Germline CDR1 is MNHNY and CDR2 is SVGAGI (reference sequence). V dropped 6 bases and J dropped 2; count of bases not matched to a gene: 7. The CDR3 contains 16 residues. The CDR3 bases are TGTGCCAGCAGAGCGGACAGGGGGGAAGGCAATCAGCCCCAGCATTTT. Amino acids: CASRADRGEGNQPQHF.

This chain joins TRBV30 and TRBJ1-2, with D unclear. The germline V gene has CDR1 GTSNPN and CDR2 SVGIG (reference sequence). The germline V and J ends were trimmed by 2 bases and 4 bases, with 11 bases remaining between them. CDR3 length: 13 residues. CDR3 loop: CAWSSLSPYGYTF. The CDR3, as DNA: TGTGCCTGGAGTTCACTATCCCCCTATGGCTACACCTTC.

This clone was seen just once. The rearrangement joins TRBV6-4 to TRBJ2-2, with 7 nucleotides matching TRBD1. With 4 bases clipped from V and 3 bases from J, the junction kept 5 bases outside the gene matches. This CDR3 has 15 amino acids. CDR1 and CDR2 (germline): MRHNA, SNTAGT. The CDR3 sequence is CASSADGTDTGELFF. The CDR3, as DNA: TGTGCCAGCAGTGCAGACGGGACAGACACCGGGGAGCTGTTTTTT.

The CDR3 bases are TGTGCCAGCAGCCTACGACTAGCGGGAGGGGGCGAGACCCAGTACTTC. Amino acids: CASSLRLAGGGETQYF. The rearrangement uses TRBV3-1 (or the pseudogene TRBV3-2) and TRBJ2-5, with TRBD2 matching over 14 bases. Germline lookup yields CDR1 LGHDT and CDR2 YNNKEL (reference sequence). CDR3 size: 16 residues. J was trimmed by 5 bases and V by 4 bases; bases with no gene match: 6.

The chain employs TRBV6-6 and TRBJ1-2; perhaps TRBD1 as D (5 bases). Trimming left V 5 bases short and J 2 bases short, with 9 bases between. CDR1 and CDR2 from the germline V gene are MNHNY and SVGAGI (reference sequence). CDR3 length equals 13 residues. CDR3 loop: CASSSTGNYGYTF. DNA for the CDR3: TGTGCCAGCAGTAGCACAGGAAACTATGGCTACACCTTC.

This rearrangement joins TRBV11-3 to TRBJ2-3; D may be TRBD2 (6 bases). The germline V gene encodes CDR1 SGHNT and CDR2 YENEEA. V shed 3 bases and J shed 6 bases, with 13 bases lying between them. The CDR3 contains 14 residues. The CDR3 DNA follows: TGTGCCAGCAGCTTGGGAGGAGGGCCCGATACGCAGTATTTT. Translating gives CASSLGGGPDTQYF.

This chain links TRBV12-5 with TRBJ1-4; no clear D. The CDR3 runs to 14 residues. Germline values: CDR1 LGHNT, CDR2 FRNRAP. Trimming took 6 bases from V and 4 from J, leaving 12 bases between them. CDR3 nucleotide sequence: TGTGCTAGTGGCCTGCGGACTGGTAATGAAAAACTGTTTTTT. This sequence encodes CASGLRTGNEKLFF. The full variable domain, completed using reference TRBV12-5 and TRBJ1-4, is DARVTQTPRHKVTEMGQEVTMRCQPILGHNTVFWYRQTMMQGLELLAYFRNRAPLDDSGMPKDRFSAEMPDATLATLKIQPSEPRDSAVYFCASGLRTGNEKLFFGSGTQLSVL.

The rearrangement joins TRBV6-5 to TRBJ2-7, with D perhaps matching TRBD1 (5 bases). Germline assignment: CDR1 MNHEY and CDR2 SVGAGI. This CDR3 is 15 amino acids long. The V end lost 0 bases, the J end lost 4 bases, and 13 bases lay between the germline ends. CDR3 nucleotide sequence: TGTGCCAGCAGTTACTCGACGGCAGGGTTGTACGAGCAGTACTTC. This encodes CASSYSTAGLYEQYF.

This rearrangement joins TRBV6-2 or TRBV6-3 to TRBJ2-2, with D hard to call. There are 15 residues in the CDR3. In germline, CDR1 is MNHEY, CDR2 SVGEGT. Between the trimmed V and J ends, which lost 0 bases and 5 bases, there was a span of 10 bases. CDR3 in DNA: TGTGCCAGCAGTTACTCACCAGGTTTAACCGGGGAGCTGTTTTTT. It encodes CASSYSPGLTGELFF.